Shown below are 25 T cell receptor beta chains from a single sample sequenced in a study of Ad26.COV2.S vaccination and SARS-CoV-2 variants. TCRdb keeps only in-frame clones here, not all; method: immunoSEQ multiplex PCR. The top ten clones hold 5% of a sample with under 150,000 clones, 86% of them seen once. The material sequenced was peripheral blood, taken after recovery from COVID-19. These receptors were collected from a human donor who had recovered from COVID-19.

As for this clone: Other DNA sequences in this specimen translate into the identical CDR3. This sequence joins TRBV28 and TRBJ2-3, with TRBD2 matching over 9 bases. Trimming removed 2 bases from V and 3 bases from J; junction bases left unmatched: 0. Germline CDR1 MDHEN, CDR2 SYDVKM. This CDR3 is 14 amino acids long. CDR3 region: CASSLAGGTDTQYF. The CDR3 nucleotides are TGTGCCAGCAGTTTAGCGGGGGGGACAGATACGCAGTATTTT.

This clone was detected once. The chain combines TRBV3-1 (or the pseudogene TRBV3-2) with TRBJ2-1; 7 nucleotides align to TRBD2. The CDR3 contains 16 residues. CDR1 is LGHDT and CDR2 is YNNKEL in the germline V gene (reference sequence). After removal of 4 bases from V and 0 bases from J, the junction contained 6 bases not matched to a gene. The CDR3: CASSLAGDLSYNEQFF. DNA of the CDR3: TGTGCCAGCAGCCTCGCGGGGGACCTCTCCTACAATGAGCAGTTCTTC.

The chain uses TRBV30 and TRBJ1-2; D not certain. This CDR3 is built from 10 residues. V was trimmed by 4 bases and J by 8 bases, leaving 8 bases between them. The germline CDR1 and CDR2 sequences are GTSNPN and SVGIG (reference sequence). CDR3 loop: CAWKHGGYTF. The DNA for the CDR3 is TGTGCCTGGAAGCACGGCGGCTACACCTTC.

This clone occurred a few times. J is TRBJ1-2 and V is TRBV9; D might be TRBD1 (5 bases). The V and J ends lost 3 bases and 8 bases respectively, with 23 bases between them. This CDR3 region has 16 residues. Germline CDR1 SGDLS, CDR2 YYNGEE. This CDR3 reads CASSAGGTAAEGGYTF. In DNA, the CDR3 is TGTGCCAGCAGCGCAGGTGGGACTGCCGCCGAGGGAGGCTACACCTTC.

The chain is built from TRBV28 and TRBJ1-2; D ambiguous. Germline values: CDR1 MDHEN, CDR2 SYDVKM. V was cut by 5 bases and J by 0 bases, with 19 bases left in between. This CDR3 has 17 residues. As DNA, the CDR3 is TGTGCCAGCAGTCCTACGTTCGAGGGAGGGCCTAACTATGGCTACACCTTC. The encoded protein is CASSPTFEGGPNYGYTF.

This clone has only one observation. This chain joins TRBV18 and TRBJ2-7; D not resolved. Trimming cost V 2 bases and J 1 base, with 9 bases left between them. Germline assignment: CDR1 KGHSH and CDR2 LQKENI. There are 14 residues in the CDR3. The DNA for the CDR3 is TGTGCCAGCTCACCATTTTTAGGTTCCTACGAGCAGTACTTC. Translating gives CASSPFLGSYEQYF.

This rearrangement joins TRBV11-3 to TRBJ1-6, with D possibly matching TRBD1 (5 bases). Germline V gene lookup returns CDR1 SGHNT and CDR2 YENEEA. The CDR3 consists of 12 residues. The ends were cut back, 11 bases at V and 5 bases at J, with 10 bases in the middle. The CDR3 here is CAAGTDNSPLHF. The CDR3 DNA reads as TGTGCCGCGGGGACCGATAATTCACCCCTCCACTTT.

This sequence joins TRBV27 and TRBJ1-6, with 7 bases fitting TRBD1. The length of the CDR3 is 18 residues. Germline CDR1 is MNHEY and CDR2 is SMNVEV (reference sequence). The J segment lost 7 bases and the V segment lost 6 bases, leaving 18 bases of the junction unmatched. CDR3 sequence (DNA): TGTGCCAGCAGCCGAGCCGTCACCCGGACAGGCATCAATTCACCCCTCCACTTT. Protein sequence: CASSRAVTRTGINSPLHF.

The chain uses TRBV7-9 and TRBJ2-2; D might be TRBD1 or TRBD2, each matching 5 bases. This CDR3 comprises 14 residues. With 2 bases removed from V and 4 bases from J, the gap between germline ends came to 8 bases. Germline V gene sequence: CDR1 SEHNR, CDR2 FQNEAQ (reference sequence). CDR3 nucleotides: TGTGCCAGCAGCTTAACAGGAGGCACCGGGGAGCTGTTTTTT. It codes for CASSLTGGTGELFF. The variable domain in full, with the rest retrieved from reference TRBV7-9 and TRBJ2-2, is DTGVSQNPRHKITKRGQNVTFRCDPISEHNRLYWYRQTLGQGPEFLTYFQNEAQLEKSRLLSDRFSAERPKGSFSTLEIQRTEQGDSAMYLCASSLTGGTGELFFGEGSRLTVL.

V and J are TRBV2 and TRBJ1-6; 7 nucleotides match TRBD1. CDR1 is SNHLY and CDR2 is FYNNEI in the germline V gene. The CDR3 contains 14 residues. After removal of 6 bases from V and 7 bases from J, the junction contained 6 bases not matched to a gene. CDR3 DNA: TGTGCCAGCAGCGAACGGGACAGCAATTCACCCCTCCACTTT. Translating it yields CASSERDSNSPLHF.

This clone came up a few times. The genes are TRBV28 and TRBJ1-1, with TRBD1 as a possible D gene (6 bases). Per the germline V gene, CDR1 is MDHEN and CDR2 is SYDVKM. This CDR3 is 16 amino acids long. V dropped 5 bases and J dropped 0 bases, with 16 bases sitting between them. CDR3 sequence: CASSPPQGSMNTEAFF. CDR3 sequence (DNA): TGTGCCAGCAGTCCCCCCCAGGGGTCCATGAACACTGAAGCTTTCTTT.

The rearrangement uses TRBV28 and TRBJ1-1; perhaps TRBD1 as D (6 bases). Looked up from germline, CDR1 is MDHEN and CDR2 is SYDVKM. V lost 5 bases and J lost 1, with 20 bases in between. CDR3 length equals 17 residues. Here the CDR3 DNA reads TGTGCCAGCAGTCCAGGGGCCGGGGCCGAAGCGAACACTGAAGCTTTCTTT. This translates into CASSPGAGAEANTEAFF.

This sequence joins TRBV29-1 and TRBJ2-2, with 9 bases that match TRBD1. This CDR3 has 16 amino acids. Germline V gene sequence: CDR1 SQVTM, CDR2 ANQGSEA. V shed 6 bases and J 2 bases; nucleotides not matched to a gene: 10. Written as DNA, the CDR3 is TGCAGCGTCGATGGGTCGGGACAGGGAAACACCGGGGAGCTGTTTTTT. Its protein product is CSVDGSGQGNTGELFF.

The genes are TRBV29-1 and TRBJ2-3; no clear D. Trimming stripped 7 bases from V and 2 bases from J, with 10 bases between. The CDR3 covers 12 residues. Germline CDR1 and CDR2: SQVTM and ANQGSEA. In nucleotides, the CDR3 is TGCAGCGCGCCCGGCCTCACAGATACGCAGTATTTT. The encoded protein is CSAPGLTDTQYF.

The V gene is TRBV3-1 (or the pseudogene TRBV3-2), the J gene TRBJ2-2; 12 positions agree with TRBD1. J was trimmed by 6 bases and V by 7 bases; bases with no gene match: 6. Germline CDR1 is LGHDT and CDR2 is YNNKEL (reference sequence). The CDR3 has 15 residues. CDR3 sequence (DNA): TGTGCCAGCACCCTCGGGACAGGGGGCTCCGGGGAGCTGTTTTTT. Its translation: CASTLGTGGSGELFF.

Written as DNA, the CDR3 is TGTGCCAGCAGTGCCGGGACTAGCGGGGGTCCCGGGGAGCTGTTTTTT. Protein product: CASSAGTSGGPGELFF. The rearrangement uses TRBV5-6 and TRBJ2-2, with 14 bases lining up with TRBD2. The V segment lost 5 bases and the J segment 6 bases; nucleotides outside the gene matches: 6. Germline-derived CDR1 and CDR2 are SGHDT and YYEEEE. CDR3 length: 16 amino acids.

V and J are TRBV28 and TRBJ1-5; D gene uncertain. The CDR3 is 15 amino acids. The V gene lost 10 bases and the J gene lost 0 bases, with 16 bases spanning the gap. CDR1 and CDR2 (germline): MDHEN, SYDVKM. The CDR3 DNA follows: TGTGCCACCGCCTCGGACGGTTATAGCAATCAGCCCCAGCATTTT. It specifies CATASDGYSNQPQHF. The variable domain in full, completed from reference TRBV28 and TRBJ1-5, reads DVKVTQSSRYLVKRTGEKVFLECVQDMDHENMFWYRQDPGLGLRLIYFSYDVKMKEKGDIPEGYSVSREKKERFSLILESASTNQTSMYLCATASDGYSNQPQHFGDGTRLSIL.

The V and J genes are TRBV28 and TRBJ2-7, with D perhaps matching TRBD1 (5 bases). Germline V gene sequence: CDR1 MDHEN, CDR2 SYDVKM. V was cut by 3 bases and J by 2 bases, with 14 bases left in between. The CDR3 totals 15 residues. The CDR3 bases are TGTGCCAGCAGTTTGCCTCCGGACACAGCCTACGAGCAGTACTTC. This gives the protein CASSLPPDTAYEQYF.

The J gene is TRBJ2-3, the V gene TRBV30; D possibly corresponds to TRBD2 (6 bases). Germline lookup yields CDR1 GTSNPN and CDR2 SVGIG (reference sequence). The CDR3 spans 15 residues. V dropped 0 bases and J dropped 4 bases, with 14 bases sitting between them. CDR3 DNA: TGTGCCTGGAGTGTGATCGGCAGGGAGGCAGATACGCAGTATTTT. This gives the protein CAWSVIGREADTQYF.

The V gene is TRBV7-9, the J gene TRBJ2-7, with 7 bases fitting TRBD2. The CDR3 contains 15 residues. Germline loops: CDR1 SEHNR, CDR2 FQNEAQ (reference sequence). The V gene end was trimmed by 0 bases and the J gene end by 5 bases; junction bases not matched to a gene: 7. CDR3 amino acids: CASSLAGGGSDEQYF. Written as DNA, the CDR3 is TGTGCCAGCAGCTTAGCGGGCGGGGGTTCGGACGAGCAGTACTTC.

V and J are TRBV5-8 and TRBJ1-5; TRBD1 matches 9 bases. The CDR3 is made up of 14 amino acids. From germline, CDR1 is SGHTS and CDR2 YDEGEE. The J segment lost 5 bases and the V segment lost 4 bases, leaving 4 bases of the junction unmatched. The chain's CDR3 is CASSLGQGHQPQHF. CDR3 in DNA: TGTGCCAGCAGCCTTGGACAGGGGCATCAGCCCCAGCATTTT.

Concerning this clone: Compared with germline, one end of the junction differs, possibly owing to a read error. V and J are TRBV4-1 and TRBJ2-5, with a weak D call TRBD1 (5 bases). CDR3 length equals 13 residues. Germline values: CDR1 MGHRA, CDR2 YSYEKL. The CDR3 nucleotides are TGCGCCAGCAGCCAAGAACGCAAGGACACCGCCAACTTC. Residues: CASSQERKDTANF.

The chain combines TRBV6-2 or TRBV6-3 with TRBJ1-4; tentatively, D is TRBD1 (5 bases). V lost 0 bases and J 1 base, leaving 12 bases between the germline ends. Germline values: CDR1 MNHEY, CDR2 SVGEGT. This CDR3 is built from 17 residues. In DNA form, the CDR3 reads TGTGCCAGCAGTTACTCGATGACGGGGCTAACTAATGAAAAACTGTTTTTT. This encodes CASSYSMTGLTNEKLFF.

The chain uses TRBV28 and TRBJ1-5, with D perhaps TRBD1 (6 bases). This CDR3 is 15 amino acids long. In germline, CDR1 is MDHEN, CDR2 SYDVKM. The V and J ends lost 5 bases and 5 bases respectively, with 16 bases between them. The CDR3 protein is CASSRQKGVYQPQHF. CDR3 nucleotide sequence: TGTGCCAGCAGTCGCCAGAAGGGGGTTTATCAGCCCCAGCATTTT.

The gene calls are TRBV5-4 and TRBJ1-1; unclear D gene. Trimming removed 4 bases at V and 5 bases at J, with 12 bases between. The CDR3 is 13 residues long. Germline CDR1 is SGHNT and CDR2 is YYREEE (reference sequence). CDR3: CASSPPGGTEAFF. The CDR3 DNA sequence: TGTGCCAGCAGCCCGCCGGGAGGGACTGAAGCTTTCTTT.